This T cell receptor beta chain was recovered during a study of T cell responses to AZD1222 COVID-19 vaccine. Study observations and caveats: Reportedly, nearly half the spike-specific TCRs target unmutated variant regions.

Sequencing used immunoSEQ multiplex PCR; TCRdb keeps in-frame clones, though not all of them. The sample has around 130,000 clones; over 90% are singletons. A remark on this clone: Its target is not known.

The receptor was derived from an adult in good health. Sequenced here: peripheral blood, sampled on day 0 of AZD1222 vaccination.

CDR3 loop: CASSRGQVNTGELFF. The CDR3 DNA is TGTGCCAGCAGCCGGGGACAGGTGAACACCGGGGAGCTGTTTTTT. The chain is built from TRBV5-4 and TRBJ2-2; TRBD1 agrees at 8 bases. The CDR3 spans 15 residues. CDR1 and CDR2 (germline): SGHNT, YYREEE (reference sequence). J was trimmed by 1 base and V by 4 bases; bases with no gene match: 3.